Following are 15 T cell receptor beta chains from one sample sequenced in a study of shared clonotypes between healthy human individuals. The naive CD8 fraction comprised CD45RO-negative cells positively selected for CCR7 and excluded terminally differentiated effector memory CD45RA+ cells. Some clones are missing from TCRdb's copy, which holds only in-frame ones; the method was immunoSEQ multiplex PCR. The data contain about 650,000 clones, 95% of them singletons. Sequencing was carried out using naive CD8+ T cells sorted from blood. These receptors all stem from a woman in her twenties or thirties in good health.

The CDR3: CASTMGQGIAQPQHF. The CDR3 DNA follows: TGCGCCAGCACTATGGGGCAGGGGATAGCTCAGCCCCAGCATTTT. The chain has TRBV10-2 and TRBJ1-5; tentative D call: TRBD1 (6 bases). CDR3 size: 15 residues. V was shortened by 7 bases and J by 6 bases, with 19 bases between the two germline ends. Germline CDR1 reads WSHSY; CDR2 reads SAAADI.

The chain carries TRBV29-1 and TRBJ2-5; 10 bases are a match to TRBD1. The tail of the sequence fits TRBJ2-7 better, so the J call may be wrong. This CDR3 is built from 15 residues. Germline-derived CDR1 and CDR2 are SQVTM and ANQGSEA. The CDR3 DNA follows: TGCAGCGTTGACGACCGGGGGACAGGGGACTACGAGCAGTACTTC. It encodes CSVDDRGTGDYEQYF.

This rearrangement joins TRBV6-6 to TRBJ2-1, with a possible D match to TRBD2 (5 bases). Trimming left V 6 bases short and J 4 bases short, with 10 bases between. From germline, CDR1 is MNHNY and CDR2 SVGAGI (reference sequence). This CDR3 contains 13 residues. CDR3 DNA: TGTGCCAGCAGCGGGGATTTGTACAATGAGCAGTTCTTC. Its translation is CASSGDLYNEQFF.

The genes are TRBV5-1 and TRBJ1-3; D ambiguous. CDR3 length: 13 amino acids. V was shortened by 0 bases and J by 1 base, with 2 bases between the two germline ends. Germline V gene data show CDR1 as SGHRS and CDR2 as YFSETQ. Here the CDR3 reads CASSLDSGNTIYF. The CDR3 region has the DNA TGCGCCAGCAGCTTGGATTCTGGAAACACCATATATTTT.

The chain joins TRBV4-1 to TRBJ1-4; D gene unclear. V lost 2 bases and J 7 bases, leaving 17 bases between the germline ends. The CDR3 runs 16 residues. The germline V gene has CDR1 MGHRA and CDR2 YSYEKL. This CDR3 is CASSQSLSDGGEKLFF. The CDR3 nucleotides read TGCGCCAGCAGCCAAAGTCTGTCCGACGGCGGTGAAAAACTGTTTTTT.

The J gene is TRBJ2-2, the V gene TRBV7-6; D gene uncertain. CDR3 length equals 15 residues. Germline CDR1 is SGHVS and CDR2 is FNYEAQ. V lost 1 base to trimming and J lost 8 bases, with 14 bases between them. The CDR3 loop is CASSLDLAPGGELFF. The CDR3 region has the DNA TGTGCCAGCAGCTTAGATCTGGCTCCTGGGGGGGAGCTGTTTTTT.

The chain carries TRBV9 and TRBJ2-7; D is ambiguous. The CDR3 contains 15 residues. Trimming took off 0 bases at V and 2 bases at J, with 12 bases between the two ends. Germline V CDR1 and CDR2: SGDLS, YYNGEE. The CDR3 sequence: CASSVEVGIAYEQYF. CDR3 coding DNA: TGTGCCAGCAGCGTAGAGGTTGGGATTGCCTACGAGCAGTACTTC.

CDR3 amino acids: CASSQDRFTDTQYF. CDR3 nucleotides: TGCGCCAGCAGCCAAGACAGATTCACAGATACGCAGTATTTT. The chain uses TRBV4-1 and TRBJ2-3; the D is unclear. Trimming removed 0 bases from V and 2 bases from J, with 6 bases in between. This CDR3 contains 14 residues. The germline gives CDR1 MGHRA, CDR2 YSYEKL.

The chain links TRBV7-9 to TRBJ1-3; no firm D call. The CDR3 covers 13 residues. Germline CDR1 reads SEHNR; CDR2 reads FQNEAQ (reference sequence). Trimming shortened V by 6 bases and J by 4 bases, and 10 bases separated the two germline ends. CDR3 nucleotide sequence: TGTGCCAGCAGGCGGGGTACGGGAAACACCATATATTTT. Translating gives CASRRGTGNTIYF.

The CDR3 is CAWSEGQVYSNQPQHF. In DNA form, the CDR3 reads TGTGCCTGGAGTGAGGGACAGGTGTATAGCAATCAGCCCCAGCATTTT. V gene TRBV30 combines with J gene TRBJ1-5; 8 bases are a match to TRBD1. This CDR3 comprises 16 residues. Trimming took 1 base from V and 0 from J; bases not matched to a gene: 5. From germline, CDR1 is GTSNPN and CDR2 SVGIG (reference sequence).

This rearrangement joins TRBV2 to TRBJ2-3, with 16 bases identical to TRBD2. V lost 4 bases to trimming and J lost 3 bases; unmatched junction nucleotides: 7. There are 18 residues in the CDR3. Germline CDR1 is SNHLY and CDR2 is FYNNEI. The CDR3 DNA reads as TGTGCCAGCAGTGGGGGACTAGCGGGAGGGCCAGAAACAGATACGCAGTATTTT. This codes for CASSGGLAGGPETDTQYF.

The chain uses TRBV19 and TRBJ2-1, with a weak D call TRBD2 (5 bases). The CDR3 consists of 15 residues. CDR1 LNHDA and CDR2 SQIVND come from the germline V gene (reference sequence). V dropped 5 bases and J dropped 3 bases, with 14 bases sitting between them. In nucleotides, the CDR3 is TGTGCCAGTAGTCAGGATAGCGTCCTCTACAATGAGCAGTTCTTC. As protein: CASSQDSVLYNEQFF.

V is TRBV5-1 and J is TRBJ1-4; tentative D call: TRBD1 (6 bases). The CDR3 totals 18 residues. Trimming removed 7 bases from V and 5 bases from J, with 27 bases in between. Germline V gene data show CDR1 as SGHRS and CDR2 as YFSETQ. The CDR3, as DNA: TGCGCCAGCGGCGAGGAGGGGGGACACTGGGGAAGGAATGAAAAACTGTTTTTT. Translation gives CASGEEGGHWGRNEKLFF.

This chain uses TRBV7-9 with TRBJ2-7; TRBD2 aligns across 11 bases. This CDR3 contains 15 residues. CDR1 is SEHNR and CDR2 is FQNEAQ in the germline V gene (reference sequence). V lost 5 bases, J lost 1 base, and 4 bases stayed unmatched. Here the CDR3 reads CASSPSGRPSYEQYF. CDR3 in DNA: TGTGCCAGCAGCCCTAGCGGGAGGCCTTCCTACGAGCAGTACTTC.

About this clone: Within the sample, other DNA sequences also encode this same CDR3. The V gene is TRBV13, the J gene TRBJ2-5; D not certain. The CDR3 has 12 amino acids. Trimming took 0 bases from V and 2 from J, leaving 1 base between them. The germline CDR1 and CDR2 sequences are PRHDT and FYEKMQ (reference sequence). The CDR3 region has the DNA TGTGCCAGCAGCTTAGGACAAGAGACCCAGTACTTC. Amino acid sequence: CASSLGQETQYF.